This T cell receptor beta chain was documented in a study of T cells in narcolepsy. Comments on this clone: Its antigen is not known.

Notes on the study in general: Comparing one patient's CSF and blood CD4+ clonotypes highlighted HCRT- and TRIB2-specific autoreactive clonotypes. Autoreactive clone sequences were missing from some blood memory CD4+ repertoires.

Profiling relied on immunoSEQ multiplex PCR, and the TCRdb table lists in-frame clones only, not all of them. The profile shows around 30,000 clones, around three quarters of them singletons. CDR3 length equals 14 residues. Germline V CDR1 and CDR2: PRHDT, FYEKMQ (reference sequence). Trimming stripped 3 bases from V and 6 bases from J, with 11 bases between. The chain combines TRBV13 with TRBJ2-2; possible D gene TRBD2, 6 bases. The sequenced sample consisted of memory (CD45RA-) CD4+ T cells from blood. The source is a human donor in good health. Written as DNA, the CDR3 is TGTGCCAGCAGCTTTCGGGAGATGGCCGGGGAGCTGTTTTTT. As protein: CASSFREMAGELFF.